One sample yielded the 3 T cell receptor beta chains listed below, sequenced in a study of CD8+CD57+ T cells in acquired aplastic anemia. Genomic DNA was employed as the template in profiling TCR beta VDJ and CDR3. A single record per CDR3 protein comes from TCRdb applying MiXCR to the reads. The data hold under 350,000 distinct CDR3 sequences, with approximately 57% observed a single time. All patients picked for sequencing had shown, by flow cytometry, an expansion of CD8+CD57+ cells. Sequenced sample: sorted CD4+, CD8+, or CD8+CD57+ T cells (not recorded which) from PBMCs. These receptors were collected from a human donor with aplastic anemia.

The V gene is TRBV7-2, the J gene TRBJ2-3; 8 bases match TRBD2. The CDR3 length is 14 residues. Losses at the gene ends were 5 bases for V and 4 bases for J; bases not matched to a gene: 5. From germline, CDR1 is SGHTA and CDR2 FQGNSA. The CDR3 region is CASSPGLGADTQYF. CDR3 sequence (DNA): TGTGCCAGCAGCCCGGGACTAGGTGCAGATACGCAGTATTTT. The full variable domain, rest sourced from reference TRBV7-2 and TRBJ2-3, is GAGVSQSPSNKVTEKGKDVELRCDPISGHTALYWYRQSLGQGLEFLIYFQGNSAPDKSGLPSDRFSAERTGGSVSTLTIQRTQQEDSAVYLCASSPGLGADTQYFGPGTRLTVL.

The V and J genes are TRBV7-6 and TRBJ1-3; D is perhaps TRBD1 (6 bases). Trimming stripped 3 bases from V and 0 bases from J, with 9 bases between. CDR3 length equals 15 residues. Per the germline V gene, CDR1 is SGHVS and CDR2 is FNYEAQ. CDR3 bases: TGTGCCAGCAGCTTGCAGGGGATCTCTGGAAACACCATATATTTT. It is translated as CASSLQGISGNTIYF.

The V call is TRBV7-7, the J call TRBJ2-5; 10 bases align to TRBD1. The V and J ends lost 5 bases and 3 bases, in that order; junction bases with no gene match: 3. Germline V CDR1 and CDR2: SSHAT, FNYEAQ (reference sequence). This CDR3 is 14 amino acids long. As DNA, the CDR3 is TGTGCCAGCAGCCAGACAGGGGGCAAAGAGACCCAGTACTTC. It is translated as CASSQTGGKETQYF. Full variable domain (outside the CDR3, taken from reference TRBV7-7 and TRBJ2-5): GAGVSQSPRYKVTKRGQDVTLRCDPISSHATLYWYQQALGQGPEFLTYFNYEAQPDKSGLPSDRFSAERPEGSISTLTIQRTEQRDSAMYRCASSQTGGKETQYFGPGTRLLVL.